The rows below give T cell receptor beta chains drawn from one sample of a study of cytomegalovirus exposure and HLA in healthy donors. Sequencing used immunoSEQ multiplex PCR; TCRdb keeps in-frame clones, though not all of them. The table counts some 200,000 clones; approximately 0.74% lies in the top ten. The sample taken for sequencing was PBMCs. The receptor set was obtained from a boy aged 5-17 years in good health and CMV-seronegative. Both conserved end residues are part of each CDR3. Fields, in order: J gene, D gene, V gene, CDR3 protein. A D gene is named only where the DNA matches it firmly.

TRBJ1-1 | - | TRBV13 | CVSSLGLNTEAFF
TRBJ2-2 | - | TRBV4-1 | CASSQGTVGLTGELFF
TRBJ2-1 | - | TRBV19 | CASSIGGWHEQFF
TRBJ2-1 | TRBD1 | TRBV18 | CASSPGQGALNEQFF
TRBJ2-5 | TRBD1 | TRBV5-4 | CASTNAAGTGRETQYF
TRBJ1-1 | TRBD1 | TRBV7-9 | CASSLGWSGQGHTEAFF
TRBJ2-1 | TRBD2 | TRBV7-6 | CASSWYGGGPNEQFF
TRBJ2-7 | - | TRBV6-5 | CASSYSAPSEQYF
TRBJ2-1 | TRBD2 | TRBV28 | CASLAGGAYNEQFF
TRBJ1-2 | TRBD1 | TRBV30 | CAWSTGAPGYTF
TRBJ2-1 | TRBD1 | TRBV13 | CASSTGTGGRDEQFF
TRBJ2-7 | - | TRBV5-6 | CASSPRDAPYEQYF
TRBJ1-1 | - | TRBV7-2 | CASSPLGGRLIAFF
TRBJ2-7 | - | TRBV4-1 | CASSHRGSYEQYF
TRBJ2-5 | - | TRBV7-9 | CASSKPFAAYQETQYF
TRBJ2-7 | - | TRBV30 | CALHDYEQYF
TRBJ1-3 | - | TRBV6-5 | CASSTRGTSGNTIYF
TRBJ2-5 | TRBD1 | TRBV28 | CATLRDSRPETQYF
TRBJ2-5 | TRBD2 | TRBV10-1 | CASSDRDLAGGRETQYF
TRBJ1-6 | - | TRBV5-1 | CASSLAGPKYNSPLHF
TRBJ1-6 | TRBD1 | TRBV5-1 | CASSVDDRGDSPLHF
TRBJ2-7 | TRBD2 | TRBV15 | CATSRPRRGGYEQYF
TRBJ1-3 | - | TRBV6-6 | CASTWESVGNTIYF
TRBJ2-7 | TRBD1 | TRBV5-1 | CASSGTGVYEQYF
TRBJ2-2 | - | TRBV5-1 | CASSREYTGELFF
TRBJ2-7 | - | TRBV6-5 | CASSPGGVMYEQYF
TRBJ1-3 | - | TRBV7-2 | CASSLEDRAGNTIYF
TRBJ1-1 | - | TRBV6-6 | CASTGGPNTEAFF
TRBJ2-5 | TRBD1 | TRBV9 | CASSVGQGAETQYF
TRBJ1-4 | - | TRBV13 | CASSMGGGGDEKLFF
TRBJ1-1 | TRBD1 | TRBV5-4 | CASSLAGGGFGEAFF
TRBJ2-5 | - | TRBV5-1 | CASRPPGRAPGETQYF
TRBJ2-3 | - | TRBV27 | CASSSHSTDTQYF
TRBJ2-5 | TRBD1 | TRBV6-4 | CASSRQGGETQYF
TRBJ1-5 | TRBD1 | TRBV6-5 | CASSLGQGIYQPQHF
TRBJ2-7 | TRBD1 | TRBV25-1 | CASSEIKGGQGNYEQYF
TRBJ2-6 | - | TRBV7-3 | CASSKTGSGANVLTF
TRBJ2-7 | TRBD2 | TRBV7-2 | CASSFSGGYEQYF
TRBJ1-2 | - | TRBV7-2 | CASSSRGGYGYTF
TRBJ2-1 | TRBD2 | TRBV11-2 | CASSRNPGTSEYNEQFF
TRBJ1-2 | - | TRBV5-1 | CASSLTSGDRYGYTF
TRBJ2-5 | - | TRBV7-6 | CASSTGQFQETQYF
TRBJ2-1 | TRBD1 | TRBV2 | CASDRTGENEQFF
TRBJ1-1 | TRBD1 | TRBV10-3 | CAISESTGHSMNTEAFF
TRBJ2-4 | TRBD1 | TRBV7-9 | CASSWTGTKNIQYF
TRBJ1-1 | - | TRBV28 | CASSRTWNTEAFF
TRBJ2-7 | - | TRBV5-4 | CASSLWQQYEQYF
TRBJ2-5 | - | TRBV7-3 | CASSSTGSLQETQYF
TRBJ2-7 | - | TRBV19 | CASSIGTSYEQYF
TRBJ1-4 | - | TRBV14 | CASSQPGLPNEKLFF
TRBJ2-1 | TRBD1 | TRBV5-1 | CASSWTGGSYNEQFF
TRBJ2-3 | TRBD1 | TRBV6-5 | CASSYRDRGDTQYF
TRBJ1-2 | - | TRBV4-2 | CASSQVGGGEYGYTF
TRBJ1-2 | - | TRBV4-1 | CASSQDREQDYGYTF